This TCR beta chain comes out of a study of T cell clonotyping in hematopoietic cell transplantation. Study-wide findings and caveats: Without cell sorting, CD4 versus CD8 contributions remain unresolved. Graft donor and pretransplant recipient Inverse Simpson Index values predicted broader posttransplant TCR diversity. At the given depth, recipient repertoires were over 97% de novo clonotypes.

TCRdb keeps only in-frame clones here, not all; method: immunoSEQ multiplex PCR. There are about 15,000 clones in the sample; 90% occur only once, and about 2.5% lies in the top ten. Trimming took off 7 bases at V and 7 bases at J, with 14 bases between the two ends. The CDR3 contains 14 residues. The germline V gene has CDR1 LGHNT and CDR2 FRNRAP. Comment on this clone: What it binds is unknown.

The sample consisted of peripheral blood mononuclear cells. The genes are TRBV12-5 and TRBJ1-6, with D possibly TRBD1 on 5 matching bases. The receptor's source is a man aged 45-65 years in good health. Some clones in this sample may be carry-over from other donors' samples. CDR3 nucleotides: TGTGCTAGTGCCCCGGACATACCAAATTCACCCCTCCACTTT. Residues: CASAPDIPNSPLHF.